A selection of T cell receptor beta chains follows, all from one sample in a study of control samples from healthy donors and cancer patients. Sequencing was performed with immunoSEQ multiplex PCR; in TCRdb, only in-frame clones are kept and a portion is missing. The table lists about 120,000 clones, about nine tenths of them singletons. Sequenced material: blood. The receptors were sampled from a man aged 40-55 years in good health. Both conserved end residues are part of each CDR3. The D gene is left open where the match is weak. Size is stated for part of the rows, as once, few or many counts, or as a class when the clone is expanded.

>TRBV24-1|NA|NA|TRBJ2-1
CATSDSLNEQFF
TGTGCCACCAGTGATTCCCTGAATGAGCAGTTCTTC
>TRBV6-5|NA|NA|TRBJ2-1
CASSYSRTDRQFF
TGTGCCAGCAGTTACTCGCGGACAGACCGACAGTTCTTC
>TRBV6-4|NA|NA|TRBJ2-1
CASSADNLEQFF
TGTGCCAGCAGTGCGGACAATTTGGAGCAGTTCTTC
>TRBV29-1|NA|NA|TRBJ2-3
CSVDAGGSTDTQYF
TGCAGCGTTGACGCGGGCGGTAGCACAGATACGCAGTATTTT
>TRBV7-2|NA|NA|TRBJ2-5
CASSFYPGANQETQYF
TGTGCCAGCAGCTTCTATCCGGGGGCAAACCAAGAGACCCAGTACTTC
>TRBV14|NA|NA|TRBJ2-7
CASSGGLKGEQYF
TGTGCCAGCAGCGGGGGACTCAAGGGCGAGCAGTACTTC
>TRBV6-5|NA|few|TRBJ1-2
CASSYRQAGYTF
TGTGCCAGCAGTTACCGCCAGGCCGGCTACACCTTC
>TRBV18|TRBD1|NA|TRBJ1-2
CASSPLDRVLAYGYTF
TGTGCCAGCTCACCACTAGACAGGGTTCTTGCCTATGGCTACACCTTC
>TRBV7-2|NA|once|TRBJ1-5
CASSAGVGNQPQHF
TGTGCCAGCAGCGCAGGGGTTGGGAATCAGCCCCAGCATTTT
>TRBV5-1|NA|NA|TRBJ2-3
CASSSPYHGGYTQYF
TGCGCCAGCAGCTCCCCCTACCACGGGGGCTATACGCAGTATTTT
>TRBV7-2|NA|NA|TRBJ2-2
CASSFSSPLTGELFF
TGTGCCAGCAGCTTTAGCTCACCCCTAACCGGGGAGCTGTTTTTT
>TRBV6-5|TRBD2|NA|TRBJ2-1
CASSRASGRLEQFF
TGTGCCAGCAGTAGGGCTAGCGGGCGGCTTGAGCAGTTCTTC
>TRBV6-4|TRBD1|NA|TRBJ2-1
CASSDFSGTANEQFF
TGTGCCAGCAGTGACTTTTCCGGGACAGCCAATGAGCAGTTCTTC
>TRBV25-1|TRBD2|NA|TRBJ2-1
CASSERRASGGSYNEQFF
TGTGCCAGCAGTGAACGAAGGGCTAGCGGGGGATCCTACAATGAGCAGTTCTTC
>TRBV2|NA|NA|TRBJ2-2
CASREGLGTGELFF
TGTGCCAGCAGGGAGGGGCTGGGCACCGGGGAGCTGTTTTTT
>TRBV29-1|NA|NA|TRBJ1-3
CSVGAGNTIYF
TGCAGCGTTGGCGCTGGAAACACCATATATTTT
>TRBV11-3|NA|NA|TRBJ1-4
CASSFAANEKLFF
TGTGCCAGCAGCTTCGCAGCTAATGAAAAACTGTTTTTT
>TRBV19|NA|NA|TRBJ1-1
CASSMGQGNTEAFF
TGTGCCAGTAGTATGGGTCAGGGTAACACTGAAGCTTTCTTT
>TRBV25-1|TRBD1|NA|TRBJ2-7
CASSESVDRDGREQYF
TGTGCCAGCAGTGAGTCAGTGGACAGGGACGGCCGCGAGCAGTACTTC
>TRBV6-1|TRBD1|NA|TRBJ1-4
CASSEGGTGWTGRREKLFF
TGTGCCAGCAGTGAGGGGGGGACGGGGTGGACAGGTCGTCGGGAAAAACTGTTTTTT
>TRBV6-5|TRBD1|NA|TRBJ1-5
CASSYSDRSNQPQHF
TGTGCCAGCAGTTACTCGGACAGGAGCAATCAGCCCCAGCATTTT
>TRBV24-1|TRBD1|NA|TRBJ1-4
CATSDSGQGEKLFF
TGTGCCACCAGTGATTCGGGACAGGGTGAAAAACTGTTTTTT
>TRBV7-2|NA|NA|TRBJ2-5
CASSLGGVQETQYF
TGTGCCAGCAGCTTGGGCGGGGTCCAAGAGACCCAGTACTTC
>TRBV2|NA|few|TRBJ1-5
CASSEVRGGNQPQHF
TGTGCCAGCAGTGAAGTGAGGGGGGGCAATCAGCCCCAGCATTTT
>TRBV10-2|NA|NA|TRBJ1-2
CASSEGQAIGSYGYTF
TGCGCCAGCAGTGAAGGGCAGGCGATTGGGTCCTATGGCTACACCTTC
>TRBV12-3/TRBV12-4|NA|NA|TRBJ1-2
CASSLGRGGYTF
TGTGCCAGCAGTTTGGGCAGGGGAGGCTACACCTTC
>TRBV11-3|NA|NA|TRBJ2-5
CASSASETQYF
TGTGCCAGCAGCGCCTCGGAGACCCAGTACTTC
>TRBV20-1|NA|few|TRBJ1-2
CSAESNYGYTF
TGCAGTGCAGAAAGTAACTATGGCTACACCTTC
>TRBV9|NA|once|TRBJ1-1
CASSPRGDTEAFF
TGTGCCAGCAGCCCGCGGGGGGACACTGAAGCTTTCTTT
>TRBV6-2/TRBV6-3|NA|NA|TRBJ1-2
CASSYSRFQDYGYTF
TGTGCCAGCAGTTACTCGAGATTCCAAGACTATGGCTACACCTTC
>TRBV19|NA|NA|TRBJ2-5
CASSTPGGETQYF
TGTGCCAGTAGTACCCCCGGAGGGGAGACCCAGTACTTC
>TRBV4-1|NA|NA|TRBJ1-5
CASSQYQGPNQPQHF
TGCGCCAGCAGCCAATATCAAGGTCCGAATCAGCCCCAGCATTTT
>TRBV27|TRBD2|NA|TRBJ2-4
CASSIQRTSWPHQYF
TGTGCCAGCAGTATTCAACGGACTAGTTGGCCACATCAGTACTTC
>TRBV11-3|NA|NA|TRBJ2-7
CASSSRLRPYEQYF
TGTGCCAGCAGCTCTAGACTCCGTCCCTACGAGCAGTACTTC
>TRBV5-1|NA|NA|TRBJ2-7
CASSFSGYEQYF
TGCGCCAGCAGCTTCTCGGGGTACGAGCAGTACTTC
>TRBV5-1|TRBD2|once|TRBJ2-7
CASSRPGLPSYEQYF
TGCGCCAGCAGCCGACCGGGACTACCTTCCTACGAGCAGTACTTC
>TRBV3-1/TRBV3-2|NA|NA|TRBJ1-3
CASSQTSGNTIYF
TGTGCCAGCAGCCAAACGTCTGGAAACACCATATATTTT
>TRBV25-1|NA|NA|TRBJ1-1
CASRKRGAMNTEAFF
TGTGCCAGCAGGAAAAGGGGGGCTATGAACACTGAAGCTTTCTTT